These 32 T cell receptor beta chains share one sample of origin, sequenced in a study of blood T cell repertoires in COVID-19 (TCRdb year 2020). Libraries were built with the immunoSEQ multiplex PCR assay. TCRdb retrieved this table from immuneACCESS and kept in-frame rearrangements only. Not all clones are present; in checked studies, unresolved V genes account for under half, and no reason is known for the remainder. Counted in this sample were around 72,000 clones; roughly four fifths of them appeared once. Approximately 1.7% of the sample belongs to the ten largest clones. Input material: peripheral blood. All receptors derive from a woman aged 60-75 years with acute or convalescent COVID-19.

CDR3 loop: CASRSLAGGYNEQFF. The CDR3 DNA sequence: TGTGCCAGCCGATCACTAGCGGGGGGCTACAATGAGCAGTTCTTC. The rearrangement joins TRBV11-2 to TRBJ2-1; TRBD2 aligns across 12 bases. Germline V gene lookup returns CDR1 SGHAT and CDR2 FQNNGV. This CDR3 contains 15 residues. V lost 8 bases, J lost 3 bases, and 5 bases stayed unmatched.

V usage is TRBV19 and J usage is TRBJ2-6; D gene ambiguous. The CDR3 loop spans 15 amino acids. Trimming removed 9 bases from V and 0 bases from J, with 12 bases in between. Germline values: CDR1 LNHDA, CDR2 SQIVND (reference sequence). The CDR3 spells CASKPSSSGANVLTF. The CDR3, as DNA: TGTGCCAGCAAGCCTTCTAGCTCTGGGGCCAACGTCCTGACTTTC.

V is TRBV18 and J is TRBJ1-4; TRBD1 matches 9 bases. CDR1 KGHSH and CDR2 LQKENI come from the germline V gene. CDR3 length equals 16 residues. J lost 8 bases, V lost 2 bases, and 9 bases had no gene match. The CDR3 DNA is TGTGCCAGCTCACCAAATACAGGGGGCGCCTCCGAAAAACTGTTTTTT. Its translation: CASSPNTGGASEKLFF.

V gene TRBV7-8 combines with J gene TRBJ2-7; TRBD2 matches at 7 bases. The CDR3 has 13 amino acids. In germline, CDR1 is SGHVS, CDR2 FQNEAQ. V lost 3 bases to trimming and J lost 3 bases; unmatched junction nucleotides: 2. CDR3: CASSLGGGYEQYF. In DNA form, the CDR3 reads TGTGCCAGCAGCTTGGGGGGGGGCTACGAGCAGTACTTC.

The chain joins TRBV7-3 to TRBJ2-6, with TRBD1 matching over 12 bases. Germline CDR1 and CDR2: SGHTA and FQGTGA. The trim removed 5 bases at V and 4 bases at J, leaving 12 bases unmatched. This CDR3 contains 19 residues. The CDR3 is CASSPLAGQGAIGANVLTF. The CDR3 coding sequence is TGTGCCAGCAGCCCACTGGCGGGACAGGGGGCGATAGGGGCCAACGTCCTGACTTTC.

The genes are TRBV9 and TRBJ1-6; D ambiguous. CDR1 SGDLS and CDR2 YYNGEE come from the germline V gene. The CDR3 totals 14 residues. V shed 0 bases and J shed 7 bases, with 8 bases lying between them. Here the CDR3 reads CASSVGTENSPLHF. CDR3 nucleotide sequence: TGTGCCAGCAGCGTAGGTACGGAGAATTCACCCCTCCACTTT. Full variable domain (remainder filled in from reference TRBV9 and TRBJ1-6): DSGVTQTPKHLITATGQRVTLRCSPRSGDLSVYWYQQSLDQGLQFLIQYYNGEERAKGNILERFSAQQFPDLHSELNLSSLELGDSALYFCASSVGTENSPLHFGNGTRLTVT.

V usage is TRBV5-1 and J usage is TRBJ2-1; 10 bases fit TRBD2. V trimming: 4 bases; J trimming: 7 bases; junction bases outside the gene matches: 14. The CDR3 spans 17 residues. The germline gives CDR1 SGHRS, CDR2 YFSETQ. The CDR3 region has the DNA TGCGCCAGCAGCCCGAAGGGTAAGCTAGCGGGAGTAAATGAGCAGTTCTTC. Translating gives CASSPKGKLAGVNEQFF.

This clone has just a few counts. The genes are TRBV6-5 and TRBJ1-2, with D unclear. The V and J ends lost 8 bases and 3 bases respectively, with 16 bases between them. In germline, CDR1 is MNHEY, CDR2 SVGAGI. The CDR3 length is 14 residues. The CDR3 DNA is TGTGCCAGCTCCAGTCAACCGGGATACTATGGCTACACCTTC. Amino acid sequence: CASSSQPGYYGYTF.

The CDR3 reads CASSARTGGGGNTIYF. CDR3 in DNA: TGTGCCAGCAGTGCTCGGACGGGAGGGGGTGGAAACACCATATATTTT. This chain joins TRBV2 and TRBJ1-3, with TRBD1 as a possible D gene (6 bases). Trimming pared 4 bases from V and 3 bases from J, leaving 16 bases between. CDR1 and CDR2 from the germline V gene are SNHLY and FYNNEI. The CDR3 loop spans 16 amino acids.

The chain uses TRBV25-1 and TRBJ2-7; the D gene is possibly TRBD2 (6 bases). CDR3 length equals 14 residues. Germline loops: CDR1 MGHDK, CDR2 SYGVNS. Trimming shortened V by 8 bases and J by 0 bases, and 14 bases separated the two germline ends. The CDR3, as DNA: TGTGCCAGCTCGGGTAGCGGTTCCTCCTACGAGCAGTACTTC. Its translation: CASSGSGSSYEQYF.

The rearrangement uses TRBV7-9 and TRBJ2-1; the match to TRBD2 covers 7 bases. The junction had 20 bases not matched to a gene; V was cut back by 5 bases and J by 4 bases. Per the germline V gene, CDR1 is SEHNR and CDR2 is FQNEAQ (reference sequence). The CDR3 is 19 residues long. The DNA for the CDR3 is TGTGCCAGCAGCCACGATGCGGGGTCTCAAATGGGACTATACAATGAGCAGTTCTTC. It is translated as CASSHDAGSQMGLYNEQFF. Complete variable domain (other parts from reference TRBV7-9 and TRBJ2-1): DTGVSQNPRHKITKRGQNVTFRCDPISEHNRLYWYRQTLGQGPEFLTYFQNEAQLEKSRLLSDRFSAERPKGSFSTLEIQRTEQGDSAMYLCASSHDAGSQMGLYNEQFFGPGTRLTVL.

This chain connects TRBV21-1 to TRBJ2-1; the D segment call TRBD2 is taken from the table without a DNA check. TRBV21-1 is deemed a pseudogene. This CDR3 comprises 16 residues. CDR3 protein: CASSGHPGITYNEQFF. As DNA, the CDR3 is TGTGCCAGCAGCGGGCACCCGGGGATAACCTACAATGAGCAGTTCTTC.

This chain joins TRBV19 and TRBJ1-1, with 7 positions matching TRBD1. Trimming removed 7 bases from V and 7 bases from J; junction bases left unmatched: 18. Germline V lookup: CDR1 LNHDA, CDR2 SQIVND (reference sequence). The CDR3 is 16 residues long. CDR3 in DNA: TGTGCCAGTACCCTATGGAGGGCAGGGGGATCTGTTGAAGCTTTCTTT. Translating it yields CASTLWRAGGSVEAFF.

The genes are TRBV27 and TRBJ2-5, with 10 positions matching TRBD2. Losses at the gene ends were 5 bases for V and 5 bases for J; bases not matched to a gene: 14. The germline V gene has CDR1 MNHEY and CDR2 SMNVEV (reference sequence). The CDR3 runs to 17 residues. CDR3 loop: CASSPKGPAGGWETQYF. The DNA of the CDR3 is TGTGCCAGCAGTCCCAAAGGACCAGCGGGGGGGTGGGAGACCCAGTACTTC.

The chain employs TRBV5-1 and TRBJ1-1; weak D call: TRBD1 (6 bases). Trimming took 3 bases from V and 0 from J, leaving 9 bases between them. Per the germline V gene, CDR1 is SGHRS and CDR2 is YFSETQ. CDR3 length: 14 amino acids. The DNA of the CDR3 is TGCGCCAGCAGCTCAGGGGACCTGAACACTGAAGCTTTCTTT. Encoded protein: CASSSGDLNTEAFF.

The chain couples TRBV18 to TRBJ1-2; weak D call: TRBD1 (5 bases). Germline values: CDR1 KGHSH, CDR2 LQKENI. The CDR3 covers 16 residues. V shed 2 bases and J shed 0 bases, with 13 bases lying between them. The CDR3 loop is CASSPNPGKANYGYTF. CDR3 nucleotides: TGTGCCAGCTCACCAAATCCAGGGAAAGCTAACTATGGCTACACCTTC.

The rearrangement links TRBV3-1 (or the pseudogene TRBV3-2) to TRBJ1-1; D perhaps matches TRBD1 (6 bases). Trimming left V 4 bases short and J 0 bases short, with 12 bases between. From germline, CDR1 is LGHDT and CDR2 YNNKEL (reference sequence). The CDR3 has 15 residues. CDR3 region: CASSPPTGLNTEAFF. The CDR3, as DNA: TGTGCCAGCAGCCCCCCAACAGGGTTGAACACTGAAGCTTTCTTT.

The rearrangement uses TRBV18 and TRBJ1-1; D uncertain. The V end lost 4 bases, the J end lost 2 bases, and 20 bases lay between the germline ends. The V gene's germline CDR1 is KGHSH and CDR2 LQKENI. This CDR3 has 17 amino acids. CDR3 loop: CASSQSSLLGTNTEAFF. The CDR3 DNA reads TGTGCCAGCTCACAGTCTTCTCTCTTGGGCACCAACACTGAAGCTTTCTTT.

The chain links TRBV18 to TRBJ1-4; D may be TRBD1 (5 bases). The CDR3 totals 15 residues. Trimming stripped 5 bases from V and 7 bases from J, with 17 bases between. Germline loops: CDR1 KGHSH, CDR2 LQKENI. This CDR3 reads CASSSSQDITEKLFF. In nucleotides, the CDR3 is TGTGCCAGCTCATCGTCACAGGACATCACTGAAAAACTGTTTTTT.

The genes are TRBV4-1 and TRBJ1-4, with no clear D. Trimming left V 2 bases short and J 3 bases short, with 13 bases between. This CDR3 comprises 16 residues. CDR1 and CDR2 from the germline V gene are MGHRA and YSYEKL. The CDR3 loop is CASSQPQSLANEKLFF. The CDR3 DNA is TGCGCCAGCAGCCAACCTCAGTCTTTGGCTAATGAAAAACTGTTTTTT.

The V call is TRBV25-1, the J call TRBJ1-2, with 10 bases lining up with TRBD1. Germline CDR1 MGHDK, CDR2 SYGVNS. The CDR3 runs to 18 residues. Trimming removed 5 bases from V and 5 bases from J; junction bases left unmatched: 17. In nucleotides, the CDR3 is TGTGCCAGCAGTCCCAAAGGCGGGACAGGGGAAGCGAGGTATGGCTACACCTTC. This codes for CASSPKGGTGEARYGYTF.

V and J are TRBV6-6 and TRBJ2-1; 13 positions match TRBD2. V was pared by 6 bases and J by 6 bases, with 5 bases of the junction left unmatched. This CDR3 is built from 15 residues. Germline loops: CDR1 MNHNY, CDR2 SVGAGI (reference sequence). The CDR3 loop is CASRQTSGRANEQFF. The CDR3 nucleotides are TGTGCCAGCAGACAAACTAGCGGGAGGGCCAATGAGCAGTTCTTC.

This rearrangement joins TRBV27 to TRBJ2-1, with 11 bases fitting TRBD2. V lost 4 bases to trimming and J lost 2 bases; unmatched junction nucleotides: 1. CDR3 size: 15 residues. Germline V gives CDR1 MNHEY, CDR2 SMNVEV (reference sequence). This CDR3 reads CASSSTSGAYNEQFF. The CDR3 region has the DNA TGTGCCAGCAGTTCGACTAGCGGGGCCTACAATGAGCAGTTCTTC.

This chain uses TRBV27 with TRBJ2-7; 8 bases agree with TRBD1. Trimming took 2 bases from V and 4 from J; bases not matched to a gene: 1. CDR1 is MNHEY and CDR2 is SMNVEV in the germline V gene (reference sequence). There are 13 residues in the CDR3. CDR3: CASSLQGAYEQYF. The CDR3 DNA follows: TGTGCCAGCAGTTTACAGGGGGCTTACGAGCAGTACTTC.

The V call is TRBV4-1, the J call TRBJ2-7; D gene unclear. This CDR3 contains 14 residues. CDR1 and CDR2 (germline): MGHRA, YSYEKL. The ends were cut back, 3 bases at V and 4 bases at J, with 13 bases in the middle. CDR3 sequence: CASSQRSYHYEQYF. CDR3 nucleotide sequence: TGCGCCAGCAGCCAGAGGAGCTACCATTACGAGCAGTACTTC.

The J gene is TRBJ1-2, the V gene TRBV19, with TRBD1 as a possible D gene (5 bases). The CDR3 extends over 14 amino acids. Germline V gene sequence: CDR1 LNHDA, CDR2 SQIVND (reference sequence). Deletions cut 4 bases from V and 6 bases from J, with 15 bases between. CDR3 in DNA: TGTGCCAGTAGTACCCAGGGTGGGAATGATGGCTACACCTTC. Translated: CASSTQGGNDGYTF.

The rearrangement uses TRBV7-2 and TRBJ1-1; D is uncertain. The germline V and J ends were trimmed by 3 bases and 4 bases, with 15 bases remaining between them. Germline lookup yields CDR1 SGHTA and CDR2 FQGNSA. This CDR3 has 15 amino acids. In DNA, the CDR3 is TGTGCCAGCAGCTTGGGAGTAGGGTCGGGCACTGAAGCTTTCTTT. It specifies CASSLGVGSGTEAFF. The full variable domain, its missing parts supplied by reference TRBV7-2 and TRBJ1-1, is GAGVSQSPSNKVTEKGKDVELRCDPISGHTALYWYRQSLGQGLEFLIYFQGNSAPDKSGLPSDRFSAERTGGSVSTLTIQRTQQEDSAVYLCASSLGVGSGTEAFFGQGTRLTVV.

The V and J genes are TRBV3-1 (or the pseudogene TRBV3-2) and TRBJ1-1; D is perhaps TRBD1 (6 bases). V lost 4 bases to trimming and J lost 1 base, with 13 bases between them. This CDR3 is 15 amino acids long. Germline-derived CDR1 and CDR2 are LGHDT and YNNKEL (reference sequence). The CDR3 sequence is CASSRSQGGNTEAFF. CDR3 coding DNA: TGTGCCAGCAGCCGCTCACAGGGTGGGAACACTGAAGCTTTCTTT.

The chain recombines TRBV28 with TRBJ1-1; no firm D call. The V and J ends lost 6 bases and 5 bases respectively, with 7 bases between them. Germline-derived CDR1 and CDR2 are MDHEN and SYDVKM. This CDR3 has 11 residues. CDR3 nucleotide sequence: TGTGCCAGCAGCCTACTTACTGAAGCTTTCTTT. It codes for CASSLLTEAFF.

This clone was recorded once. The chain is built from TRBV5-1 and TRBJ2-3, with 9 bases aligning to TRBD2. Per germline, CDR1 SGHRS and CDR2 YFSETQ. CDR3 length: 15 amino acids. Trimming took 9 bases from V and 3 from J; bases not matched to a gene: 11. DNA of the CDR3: TGCGCCACCCAGTGGGGTACTAGCGGGACAGATACGCAGTATTTT. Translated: CATQWGTSGTDTQYF.

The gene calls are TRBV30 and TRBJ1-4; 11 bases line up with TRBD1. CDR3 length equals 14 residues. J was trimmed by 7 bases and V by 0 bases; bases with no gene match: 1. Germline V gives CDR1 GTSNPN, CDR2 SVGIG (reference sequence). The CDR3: CAWSVGQGGEKLFF. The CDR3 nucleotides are TGTGCCTGGAGTGTGGGACAGGGGGGTGAAAAACTGTTTTTT. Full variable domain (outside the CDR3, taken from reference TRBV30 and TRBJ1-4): SQTIHQWPATLVQPVGSPLSLECTVEGTSNPNLYWYRQAAGRGLQLLFYSVGIGQISSEVPQNLSASRPQDRQFILSSKKLLLSDSGFYLCAWSVGQGGEKLFFGSGTQLSVL.

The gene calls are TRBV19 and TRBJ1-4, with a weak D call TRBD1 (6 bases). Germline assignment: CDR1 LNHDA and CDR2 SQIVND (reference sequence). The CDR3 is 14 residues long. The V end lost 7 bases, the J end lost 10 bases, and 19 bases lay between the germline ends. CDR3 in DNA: TGTGCCAGTAAAGAGACAGGCGGATCGGCAAAACTGTTTTTT. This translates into CASKETGGSAKLFF.